This T cell receptor (beta chain) was found in a study of metastatic and nonmetastatic thyroid tumors. Study background: Blood and tumor or nodule tissue repertoires from malignant and benign thyroid patients were compared.

The CDR3 extends over 14 amino acids. Germline V CDR1 and CDR2: DFQATT, SNEGSKA (reference sequence). MiXCR reprocessed the PCR reads for TCRdb. The table lists around 65,000 clones, 13% to 15% of them singletons, with around 7% in the top ten. Remarks on this clone: Its specificity is not known.

Each patient came to thyroid surgery without any prior treatment (of any kind). Study findings and constraints: Versus benign nodules, malignant thyroid tumors reportedly had significantly higher TCR beta diversity, in blood and tumor.

This receptor was identified in a male donor with papillary thyroid cancer or a benign thyroid nodule (not recorded which). Some clones in this sample may be carry-over from other donors' samples. Specimen: blood. V gene TRBV20-1 combines with J gene TRBJ2-3, with 12 nucleotides matching TRBD2. This CDR3 is CSGLAGGSQDTQYF. For the CDR3, the DNA is TGCAGCGGGCTAGCGGGAGGGTCCCAAGATACGCAGTATTTT.